A selection of T cell receptor beta chains follows, all from one sample in a study of blood T cell repertoires in COVID-19. Repertoires were generated with immunoSEQ multiplex PCR, while TCRdb's copy carries only in-frame clones and drops some. Among hundreds of thousands of clones listed, about four fifths were seen once. Sequencing used peripheral blood. The source of these receptors is a woman between 40 and 55 years old with active or convalescent COVID-19. CDR3s include the opening cysteine and the closing phenylalanine or tryptophan. A D gene is named only where the DNA matches it firmly. The listing skips clone size in some rows; elsewhere it reads once, few, many or a size class.

>.|TRBV18|TRBJ2-3|TRBD2
CASSPLPPSGGTDTQYF
TGTGCCAGCTCACCACTTCCGCCTAGCGGAGGCACAGATACGCAGTATTTT
>.|TRBV6-1|TRBJ1-1|.
CASSELEGNAEAFF
TGTGCCAGCAGTGAACTTGAGGGAAACGCTGAAGCTTTCTTT
>.|TRBV7-7|TRBJ2-1|TRBD2
CASSLDGLAGVGEQFF
TGTGCTAGCAGCTTAGATGGACTAGCGGGAGTAGGTGAGCAGTTCTTC
>.|TRBV9|TRBJ2-7|TRBD1
CASSSGQGAVEQYF
TGTGCCAGCAGCTCCGGACAGGGGGCCGTCGAGCAGTACTTC
>.|TRBV4-1|TRBJ1-2|.
CASSTMGGIGYGYTF
TGCGCCAGCAGCACGATGGGGGGGATCGGCTATGGCTACACCTTC
>.|TRBV7-9|TRBJ1-1|.
CASSLGLGGTEAFF
TGTGCCAGCAGCTTAGGTTTAGGGGGCACTGAAGCTTTCTTT
>.|TRBV25-1|TRBJ2-7|.
CASSEFGAGDGEQYF
TGTGCCAGCAGTGAATTTGGGGCAGGGGATGGTGAGCAGTACTTC
>few|TRBV27|TRBJ1-2|TRBD1
CASSLLGGKRDSYGYTF
TGTGCCAGCAGTTTACTCGGTGGGAAAAGGGACAGCTATGGCTACACCTTC
>.|TRBV6-2/TRBV6-3|TRBJ2-5|.
CASSYSTVKETQYF
TGTGCCAGCAGTTACTCGACTGTGAAAGAGACCCAGTACTTC
>once|TRBV28|TRBJ1-6|.
CASSSQLGQSNSPLHF
TGTGCCAGCAGTTCTCAGCTGGGGCAGTCAAATTCACCCCTCCACTTT
>.|TRBV5-1|TRBJ2-1|.
CASSSGESSYNEQFF
TGCGCCAGCAGCTCAGGGGAGAGCTCCTACAATGAGCAGTTCTTC
>once|TRBV30|TRBJ2-7|.
CACTGSYEQYF
TGTGCCTGTACTGGCTCCTACGAGCAGTACTTC
>.|TRBV14|TRBJ2-3|TRBD1
CASSVTGEGDTQYF
TGTGCCAGCAGTGTCACAGGGGAAGGAGATACGCAGTATTTT
>.|TRBV5-1|TRBJ2-7|.
CASSLGTGSVLSQYF
TGCGCCAGCAGCTTGGGAACGGGTTCGGTTCTTAGTCAGTACTTC
>.|TRBV27|TRBJ1-1|TRBD1
CASTLQGSTEAFF
TGTGCCAGCACTCTACAGGGGTCCACTGAAGCTTTCTTT
>once|TRBV2|TRBJ2-1|.
CASSGSGNYNEQFF
TGTGCCAGCAGCGGGTCGGGGAACTACAATGAGCAGTTCTTC
>.|TRBV7-3|TRBJ1-2|TRBD1
CASSLGQGDGYTF
TGTGCCAGCAGCTTAGGACAGGGGGATGGCTACACCTTC
>.|TRBV28|TRBJ1-3|.
CASSLLVTGTSSGNTIYF
TGTGCCAGCAGTTTATTGGTAACAGGGACAAGCTCTGGAAACACCATATATTTT
>.|TRBV19|TRBJ1-2|.
CATAGSNAPSGYTF
TGTGCCACGGCGGGTTCCAACGCCCCGTCTGGCTACACCTTC
>.|TRBV4-1|TRBJ2-1|.
CASSQSFEQFF
TGCGCCAGCAGCCAATCATTCGAGCAGTTCTTC
>.|TRBV5-1|TRBJ1-2|TRBD1
CASSPLGTGLNVGYTF
TGCGCCAGCAGCCCCCTCGGGACAGGACTAAATGTGGGCTACACCTTC
>.|TRBV28|TRBJ1-3|.
CASTPVGAGNTIYF
TGTGCCAGCACCCCTGTAGGGGCTGGAAACACCATATATTTT
>.|TRBV5-4|TRBJ1-2|TRBD1
CASSPDRGTNYGYTF
TGTGCCAGCAGCCCCGACAGGGGAACTAACTATGGCTACACCTTC
>.|TRBV27|TRBJ1-2|.
CASRGGDGLRGYTF
TGTGCCAGCAGGGGGGGGGACGGGTTACGAGGCTACACCTTC
>.|TRBV11-3|TRBJ2-5|TRBD2
CASSIGLAGVLETQYF
TGTGCCAGCAGCATTGGACTAGCGGGAGTTTTAGAGACCCAGTACTTC
>.|TRBV5-4|TRBJ2-1|TRBD2
CASSFGLWVREGESNEQFF
TGTGCCAGCAGCTTTGGCCTTTGGGTCCGGGAGGGAGAATCCAATGAGCAGTTCTTC
>.|TRBV24-1|TRBJ2-5|TRBD1
CATSPGGSLETQYF
TGTGCCACCAGCCCAGGGGGCTCATTGGAGACCCAGTACTTC
>once|TRBV4-2|TRBJ1-2|.
CASSQAVPSPNYGYTF
TGTGCCAGCAGCCAAGCGGTCCCGAGCCCTAACTATGGCTACACCTTC
>.|TRBV5-8|TRBJ2-6|.
CASSLETGSSGANVLTF
TGTGCCAGCAGCTTGGAAACAGGCAGCTCTGGGGCCAACGTCCTGACTTTC
>few|TRBV4-1|TRBJ1-1|.
CASSQRTGLNTEAFF
TGCGCCAGCAGCCAGCGAACAGGACTGAACACTGAAGCTTTCTTT
>.|TRBV2|TRBJ2-7|.
CASNVGGEQYF
TGTGCCAGCAATGTAGGGGGCGAGCAGTACTTC
>.|TRBV6-5|TRBJ2-7|.
CASSYRETYEQYF
TGTGCCAGCAGTTATCGGGAAACCTACGAGCAGTACTTC
>.|TRBV11-3|TRBJ1-1|.
CASSLAGHPALEAFF
TGTGCCAGCAGCTTAGCTGGACATCCAGCCCTTGAAGCTTTCTTT
>.|TRBV5-1|TRBJ1-2|TRBD1
CASSMKKRDSEALNYGYTF
TGCGCCAGCAGCATGAAAAAGAGGGACAGCGAGGCCTTGAACTATGGCTACACCTTC
>.|TRBV6-4|TRBJ2-1|.
CASSDLRGDRPNEQFF
TGTGCCAGCAGTGACTTGCGGGGAGACCGCCCCAATGAGCAGTTCTTC
>.|TRBV7-9|TRBJ2-1|TRBD2
CASSSSGPGANEQFF
TGTGCCAGCAGTTCTAGCGGCCCTGGGGCCAATGAGCAGTTCTTC
>.|TRBV4-1|TRBJ2-3|TRBD2
CASSQPSGAPGDTQYF
TGCGCCAGCAGCCAGCCTAGCGGGGCCCCTGGGGATACGCAGTATTTT
>.|TRBV5-1|TRBJ2-5|TRBD2
CASSFGTNQETQYF
TGCGCCAGCAGCTTCGGGACTAACCAAGAGACCCAGTACTTC
>.|TRBV28|TRBJ2-3|.
CASSLQEDTQYF
TGTGCCAGCAGCCTACAGGAAGATACGCAGTATTTT
>.|TRBV11-2|TRBJ2-7|TRBD1
CASSLGQGDLYEQYF
TGTGCCAGCAGCTTAGGGCAGGGGGATCTCTACGAGCAGTACTTC
>.|TRBV28|TRBJ1-2|.
CASSLGGSYGYTF
TGTGCCAGCAGTTTAGGGGGCAGCTATGGCTACACCTTC
>once|TRBV21-1|TRBJ2-1|.
CASSIHSGRGSLSSYNEQFF
TGTGCCAGCAGCATTCATAGCGGGAGAGGTTCCCTAAGCTCCTACAATGAGCAGTTCTTC
>.|TRBV18|TRBJ1-4|TRBD1
CASSPPNRGEKLFF
TGTGCCAGCTCACCACCGAACAGGGGGGAAAAACTGTTTTTT
>.|TRBV10-3|TRBJ1-2|TRBD1
CAISDTGTGLYGYTF
TGTGCCATCAGTGATACCGGGACAGGGCTCTATGGCTACACCTTC
>.|TRBV6-2/TRBV6-3|TRBJ2-7|.
CASSYPRDFPAYEQYF
TGTGCCAGCAGTTACCCACGGGACTTTCCGGCCTACGAGCAGTACTTC
>.|TRBV15|TRBJ2-1|TRBD2
CATSRDIAGGGNEQFF
TGTGCCACCAGCAGAGATATAGCGGGAGGAGGAAATGAGCAGTTCTTC
>.|TRBV5-4|TRBJ2-3|.
CASSTTARGTDTQYF
TGTGCCAGCAGCACTACGGCCCGGGGGACAGATACGCAGTATTTT
>few|TRBV6-2/TRBV6-3|TRBJ1-6|.
CASRPLSGASYNSPLHF
TGTGCCAGCAGACCTCTCTCAGGGGCCTCCTATAATTCACCCCTCCACTTT
>.|TRBV28|TRBJ1-2|.
CASSSNAALDFLYGYTF
TGTGCCAGCAGTTCCAACGCGGCCTTAGATTTTCTCTATGGCTACACCTTC
>.|TRBV5-1|TRBJ1-2|.
CASSPGGNYGYTF
TGCGCCAGCAGCCCGGGGGGGAACTATGGCTACACCTTC
>.|TRBV18|TRBJ1-1|TRBD1
CASSPGQGSNTEAFF
TGTGCCAGCTCACCAGGACAGGGGTCGAACACTGAAGCTTTCTTT
>.|TRBV10-3|TRBJ1-1|.
CAISETRTEAFF
TGTGCCATCAGTGAGACGAGAACTGAAGCTTTCTTT
>few|TRBV3-1/TRBV3-2|TRBJ2-5|TRBD1
CASSGTGGRGQETQYF
TGTGCCAGCAGCGGGACAGGGGGCCGGGGGCAAGAGACCCAGTACTTC
>.|TRBV3-1/TRBV3-2|TRBJ1-2|TRBD1
CASSQEPGGGYTF
TGTGCCAGCAGCCAAGAACCAGGGGGTGGCTACACCTTC
>.|TRBV27|TRBJ1-1|TRBD1
CASSSWTGENTEAFF
TGTGCCAGCAGTTCTTGGACAGGAGAGAACACTGAAGCTTTCTTT
>.|TRBV27|TRBJ1-3|.
CASSLAGFSGNTIYF
TGTGCCAGCAGCCTGGCGGGGTTCTCTGGAAACACCATATATTTT
>.|TRBV27|TRBJ2-3|TRBD2
CASSLLAGGDTQYF
TGTGCCAGCAGTTTACTAGCGGGAGGAGATACGCAGTATTTT
>.|TRBV11-3|TRBJ2-5|TRBD1
CASSLTGVETQYF
TGTGCCAGCAGTCTAACAGGGGTAGAGACCCAGTACTTC
>.|TRBV7-2|TRBJ2-7|TRBD2
CASSLGLAGVRRQYF
TGTGCCAGCAGCTTAGGGCTAGCGGGCGTCCGACGACAGTACTTC
>.|TRBV5-1|TRBJ1-2|TRBD1
CASSWSGGANGYTF
TGCGCCAGCAGCTGGTCAGGGGGCGCCAATGGCTACACCTTC